These 25 T cell receptor beta chains were all obtained from the same sample, sequenced in a study of human T cells and chemical hapten exposure. Time point described: patch test 1, 2 weeks after DPC sensitization. This sample's treatment: therapeutic diphenylcyclopropenone sensitization with weekly scalp DPC. MiXCR, applied by TCRdb to the RACE reads, yields one record per CDR3 protein. The data contain some 350,000 distinct CDR3 sequences, roughly 6.9% of them seen just once; the ten biggest clones take up 8.4%. Sequencing was performed on whole blood, taken in connection with sensitization to the hapten diphenylcyclopropenone (DPC). The origin of the receptors is a woman aged 18-29 years with alopecia areata. Some clones in this sample may be carry-over from other donors' samples.

Many counts were recorded for this clonotype. The V gene is TRBV6-2 or TRBV6-3, the J gene TRBJ1-6; D may be TRBD1 (6 bases). V gave up 4 bases and J gave up 9 bases, with 19 bases separating them. Looked up from germline, CDR1 is MNHEY and CDR2 is SVGEGT. This CDR3 region has 16 residues. The CDR3 sequence is CASSSGTSSYSSPLHF. The CDR3 coding sequence is TGTGCCAGCAGTTCCGGGACATCGAGTTACTCTTCACCCCTCCACTTT.

The rearrangement joins TRBV12-3 or TRBV12-4 to TRBJ1-1; D is possibly TRBD1 (6 bases). The CDR3 consists of 14 residues. Trimming shortened V by 7 bases and J by 4 bases, and 16 bases separated the two germline ends. This CDR3 is CASTTQGMGTEAFF. The CDR3 DNA follows: TGTGCCAGCACGACACAGGGCATGGGCACTGAAGCTTTCTTT.

This chain links TRBV7-8 with TRBJ1-1; D is uncertain. The CDR3 sequence is 15 residues long. V was shortened by 2 bases and J by 0 bases, with 10 bases between the two germline ends. Germline V gene data show CDR1 as SGHVS and CDR2 as FQNEAQ. The CDR3 coding sequence is TGTGCCAGCAGCTTACAAGGCAGTTTGAACACTGAAGCTTTCTTT. Its protein product is CASSLQGSLNTEAFF.

This clonotype was counted at least ten times. The V call is TRBV7-2, the J call TRBJ2-3; D uncertain. V lost 3 bases and J lost 1, with 14 bases in between. Germline V gene data show CDR1 as SGHTA and CDR2 as FQGNSA. The CDR3 sequence is 16 residues long. The CDR3 DNA is TGTGCCAGCAGCTTTGGCGGAAGCACCGGCACAGATACGCAGTATTTT. Translation gives CASSFGGSTGTDTQYF.

The chain combines TRBV11-2 with TRBJ2-1; 9 nucleotides line up with TRBD2. Germline trimming cut 1 base from V and 7 bases from J; bases unmatched to any gene: 8. The CDR3 extends over 16 amino acids. Per germline, CDR1 SGHAT and CDR2 FQNNGV. Written as DNA, the CDR3 is TGTGCCAGCAGCTTAGTCGGCGGGGGGGGTTGGAATGAGCAGTTCTTC. This sequence encodes CASSLVGGGGWNEQFF.

This clonotype came up a few times. The V gene is TRBV12-3 or TRBV12-4, the J gene TRBJ2-1; D is uncertain. The CDR3 spans 12 residues. Deletions cut 3 bases from V and 8 bases from J, with 8 bases between. CDR3 sequence: CASSFQGYEQFF. CDR3 DNA sequence: TGTGCCAGCAGTTTTCAAGGGTATGAGCAGTTCTTC.

At least ten counts were recorded for this clonotype. The chain is built from TRBV28 and TRBJ2-1; weak D call: TRBD1 (7 bases). The germline gives CDR1 MDHEN, CDR2 SYDVKM. Trimming took 4 bases from V and 3 from J, leaving 13 bases between them. This CDR3 comprises 15 residues. In DNA form, the CDR3 reads TGTGCCAGCAGTTGGGGCAGGGGGGTCTACAATGAGCAGTTCTTC. Protein sequence: CASSWGRGVYNEQFF.

This clonotype was detected a few times. The chain combines TRBV12-3 or TRBV12-4 with TRBJ2-3; D unresolved. Trimming removed 1 base from V and 3 bases from J, with 11 bases in between. This CDR3 has 15 residues. The CDR3 DNA is TGTGCCAGCAGTTTAGGGACCGCTCATACAGATACGCAGTATTTT. Translation gives CASSLGTAHTDTQYF.

This clonotype was seen only a few times. The rearrangement links TRBV12-3 or TRBV12-4 to TRBJ2-1; D is tentatively TRBD1 or TRBD2 (5 bases each). V lost 3 bases to trimming and J lost 4 bases, with 13 bases between them. The CDR3 runs 15 residues. Written as DNA, the CDR3 is TGTGCCAGCAGTTTCTTACTGGGGGTATACAATGAGCAGTTCTTC. The encoded protein is CASSFLLGVYNEQFF.

In its sample, this clonotype was seen a few times. V and J are TRBV7-3 and TRBJ2-3; possible D gene TRBD2, 6 bases. This CDR3 comprises 14 residues. Trimming removed 5 bases at V and 10 bases at J, with 19 bases between. Germline CDR1 SGHTA, CDR2 FQGTGA. CDR3 in DNA: TGTGCCAGCAGCCCCCTACAGGAGGGGCCCCCGCAGTATTTT. Translating it yields CASSPLQEGPPQYF.

This clonotype has more than one count but fewer than ten. The chain has TRBV29-1 and TRBJ1-3, with TRBD1 matching over 8 bases. CDR1 is SQVTM, CDR2 ANQGSEA, per germline. Losses at the gene ends were 7 bases for V and 7 bases for J; bases not matched to a gene: 12. The CDR3 consists of 14 residues. CDR3 nucleotides: TGCAGCGCTGACTCAGGGGGCGCCGGGAACACCATATATTTT. It encodes CSADSGGAGNTIYF.

The chain links TRBV27 to TRBJ2-7; D is possibly TRBD2 (5 bases). Germline CDR1 and CDR2: MNHEY and SMNVEV (reference sequence). The CDR3 extends over 15 amino acids. With 0 bases removed from V and 3 bases from J, the gap between germline ends came to 12 bases. Here the CDR3 reads CASSLSRTGSYEQYF. Written as DNA, the CDR3 is TGTGCCAGCAGTTTATCCCGGACGGGGAGCTACGAGCAGTACTTC.

There are a few counts of this clonotype. This chain connects TRBV6-2 or TRBV6-3 to TRBJ1-1; 7 positions agree with TRBD1. CDR3 length equals 16 residues. The germline V gene has CDR1 MNHEY and CDR2 SVGEGT. The V gene end was trimmed by 0 bases and the J gene end by 3 bases; junction bases not matched to a gene: 7. The CDR3 protein is CASSYSTRGPDTEAFF. The CDR3 coding sequence is TGTGCCAGCAGTTACTCGACGAGGGGGCCCGACACTGAAGCTTTCTTT.

This clonotype was detected only a few times. The chain carries TRBV12-3 or TRBV12-4 and TRBJ2-5; tentative D call: TRBD2 (6 bases). This CDR3 contains 13 residues. Trimming removed 6 bases from V and 2 bases from J, with 10 bases in between. CDR3 sequence: CASRSGAQETQYF. CDR3 nucleotide sequence: TGTGCCAGCAGGTCGGGAGCTCAAGAGACCCAGTACTTC.

This clonotype has a handful of counts. CDR3 region: CASSLPGLAGGQGARGDTQYF. The DNA for the CDR3 is TGCGCCAGCAGCTTGCCCGGACTAGCGGGGGGGCAAGGGGCAAGAGGGGATACGCAGTATTTT. The rearrangement links TRBV5-1 to TRBJ2-3, with 15 bases lining up with TRBD2. Losses at the gene ends were 1 base for V and 6 bases for J; bases not matched to a gene: 18. Germline V gene sequence: CDR1 SGHRS, CDR2 YFSETQ. The CDR3 totals 21 residues.

This clonotype was counted many times. The rearrangement links TRBV29-1 to TRBJ2-2, with 8 bases that match TRBD1. In germline, CDR1 is SQVTM, CDR2 ANQGSEA. With 6 bases clipped from V and 3 bases from J, the junction kept 9 bases outside the gene matches. The CDR3 runs 15 residues. The CDR3 is CSVRPGQGDTGELFF. CDR3 nucleotides: TGCAGCGTGCGACCCGGACAGGGCGACACCGGGGAGCTGTTTTTT.

This clonotype came up many times. The chain joins TRBV6-2 or TRBV6-3 to TRBJ1-5; D gene unclear. This CDR3 has 15 residues. V was shortened by 0 bases and J by 3 bases, with 9 bases between the two germline ends. Germline V lookup: CDR1 MNHEY, CDR2 SVGEGT. The CDR3 DNA sequence: TGTGCCAGCAGTTACTCGGACCGCTCCAATCAGCCCCAGCATTTT. This sequence encodes CASSYSDRSNQPQHF.

The V and J genes are TRBV19 and TRBJ1-1; D is undetermined. CDR1 and CDR2 from the germline V gene are LNHDA and SQIVND (reference sequence). The V end was cut by 4 bases, the J end by 3 bases, with 9 bases between. CDR3 length equals 13 residues. CDR3 nucleotide sequence: TGTGCCAGTAGTACCATGCGGGACACTGAAGCTTTCTTT. As protein: CASSTMRDTEAFF.

This clonotype was seen more than once but under ten times. The V gene is TRBV7-8, the J gene TRBJ2-7, with 7 bases lining up with TRBD1. Germline V lookup: CDR1 SGHVS, CDR2 FQNEAQ. This CDR3 has 12 amino acids. After removal of 2 bases from V and 10 bases from J, the junction contained 5 bases not matched to a gene. CDR3 bases: TGTGCCAGCAGCTTACATACAGGGGAACAGTACTTC. Protein product: CASSLHTGEQYF.

By frequency in the sample, this clonotype is medium-sized. The chain combines TRBV6-4 with TRBJ2-3; 11 bases fit TRBD2. The CDR3 runs to 18 residues. From germline, CDR1 is MRHNA and CDR2 SNTAGT. The ends lost 3 bases at V and 2 bases at J; junction bases unmatched: 10. The CDR3 coding sequence is TGTGCCAGCAGTGAGAGGGGGCCTAGCGGGGGGCTCACAGATACGCAGTATTTT. The encoded protein is CASSERGPSGGLTDTQYF.

This clonotype turned up a few times. The chain combines TRBV2 with TRBJ2-7; perhaps TRBD1 as D (8 bases). There are 21 residues in the CDR3. The germline V gene encodes CDR1 SNHLY and CDR2 FYNNEI. The ends were cut back, 7 bases at V and 2 bases at J, with 36 bases in the middle. The CDR3 DNA is TGTGCCAGCATGGGAGAGGGTCGTGGATCACAGGGGGGACTACCTCCCTACGAGCAGTACTTC. As protein: CASMGEGRGSQGGLPPYEQYF.

This clonotype was counted at least ten times. CDR3 bases: TGCGCCAGCAGCCGCACTTTGGGCGGGGGGGCACCAGATACGCAGTATTTT. Residues: CASSRTLGGGAPDTQYF. The rearrangement joins TRBV4-3 to TRBJ2-3; the match to TRBD2 covers 9 bases. This CDR3 comprises 17 residues. Looked up from germline, CDR1 is LGHNA and CDR2 is YSLEER. J lost 4 bases, V lost 4 bases, and 12 bases had no gene match.

This chain connects TRBV4-2 to TRBJ2-7, with unresolved D. CDR1 and CDR2 from the germline V gene are LGHNA and YNFKEQ. CDR3 length: 13 residues. Trimming left V 0 bases short and J 5 bases short, with 8 bases between. CDR3 in DNA: TGTGCCAGCAGCCAAGATCTTCCCAACGAGCAGTACTTC. Its protein product is CASSQDLPNEQYF.

This rearrangement joins TRBV7-9 to TRBJ2-1; TRBD2 aligns across 7 bases. CDR1 is SEHNR and CDR2 is FQNEAQ in the germline V gene (reference sequence). The V gene end was trimmed by 1 base and the J gene end by 4 bases; junction bases not matched to a gene: 4. There are 15 residues in the CDR3. DNA of the CDR3: TGTGCCAGCAGCTTAGTGGCTAGCGGTTACAATGAGCAGTTCTTC. Encoded protein: CASSLVASGYNEQFF. Variable domain in full (rest from reference TRBV7-9 and TRBJ2-1): DTGVSQNPRHKITKRGQNVTFRCDPISEHNRLYWYRQTLGQGPEFLTYFQNEAQLEKSRLLSDRFSAERPKGSFSTLEIQRTEQGDSAMYLCASSLVASGYNEQFFGPGTRLTVL.

The J gene is TRBJ2-1, the V gene TRBV20-1; D gene ambiguous. The CDR3 sequence is 11 residues long. V was clipped by 1 base and J by 5 bases, with 3 bases between them. Germline loops: CDR1 DFQATT, CDR2 SNEGSKA (reference sequence). The CDR3 loop is CSARVHNEQFF. The CDR3 bases are TGCAGTGCTAGAGTTCACAATGAGCAGTTCTTC.